Below, 23 T cell receptor beta chains from the same sample are listed, as sequenced in a study of cytomegalovirus exposure and HLA in healthy donors. Vbeta (60) and Jbeta (13) primers were used in the PCR. Using immunoSEQ multiplex PCR, the repertoire was profiled, and TCRdb retains in-frame clones only, with some absent. The repertoire holds 180,000 or so clones, with 75% to 85% as singletons. Specimen: PBMCs. The source of these receptors is a man between 18 and 35 years old in good health and CMV-seronegative.

This rearrangement joins TRBV18 to TRBJ2-2, with D perhaps TRBD2 (6 bases). In germline, CDR1 is KGHSH, CDR2 LQKENI. The germline V and J ends were trimmed by 6 bases and 5 bases, with 10 bases remaining between them. The CDR3 consists of 13 residues. The DNA for the CDR3 is TGTGCCAGCTCGCTTCGGGAGACCGGGGAGCTGTTTTTT. It yields the protein CASSLRETGELFF.

The chain joins TRBV4-2 to TRBJ2-3; tentative D call: TRBD1 (7 bases). Germline V gene data show CDR1 as LGHNA and CDR2 as YNFKEQ. Trimming removed 0 bases at V and 2 bases at J, with 15 bases between. This CDR3 is built from 17 residues. The CDR3 DNA sequence: TGTGCCAGCAGCCAAGACGGAGGGGGCGCGAACACAGATACGCAGTATTTT. Its translation: CASSQDGGGANTDTQYF.

Here the CDR3 reads CASSQHDRAGNTIYF. The DNA for the CDR3 is TGCGCCAGCAGCCAACACGACAGGGCTGGAAACACCATATATTTT. This chain uses TRBV4-3 with TRBJ1-3; the match to TRBD1 covers 7 bases. The length of the CDR3 is 15 residues. The germline V gene encodes CDR1 LGHNA and CDR2 YSLEER. J gave up 2 bases and V 2 bases, and 3 bases lay outside the gene matches.

The genes are TRBV29-1 and TRBJ1-3; D possibly corresponds to TRBD1 (5 bases). The V gene's germline CDR1 is SQVTM and CDR2 ANQGSEA. Trimming cost V 4 bases and J 8 bases, with 9 bases left between them. The CDR3 totals 11 residues. CDR3 coding DNA: TGCAGCGTTGGCGGGGGGGACACCATATATTTT. Translation gives CSVGGGDTIYF. The whole variable domain, remainder taken from reference TRBV29-1 and TRBJ1-3, is SAVISQKPSRDICQRGTSLTIQCQVDSQVTMMFWYRQQPGQSLTLIATANQGSEATYESGFVIDKFPISRPNLTFSTLTVSNMSPEDSSIYLCSVGGGDTIYFGEGSWLTVV.

The chain links TRBV27 to TRBJ2-7; TRBD2 might be the D (6 bases). The CDR3 loop spans 14 amino acids. Germline assignment: CDR1 MNHEY and CDR2 SMNVEV (reference sequence). Trimming took 4 bases from V and 2 from J, leaving 12 bases between them. CDR3 sequence: CASSYFAGPYEQYF. DNA for the CDR3: TGTGCCAGCAGTTATTTCGCGGGGCCCTACGAGCAGTACTTC.

This clone has only a few counts. V gene TRBV6-5 combines with J gene TRBJ1-4, with 9 positions matching TRBD1. V lost 5 bases to trimming and J lost 7 bases; unmatched junction nucleotides: 2. Germline CDR1 is MNHEY and CDR2 is SVGAGI. There are 13 residues in the CDR3. CDR3 in amino acids: CASSDRGGEKLFF. In DNA form, the CDR3 reads TGTGCCAGCAGTGACAGGGGGGGTGAAAAACTGTTTTTT.

This chain links TRBV6-6 with TRBJ1-2, with 9 nucleotides matching TRBD1. The CDR3 contains 13 residues. V dropped 8 bases and J dropped 7; count of bases not matched to a gene: 8. Germline-derived CDR1 and CDR2 are MNHNY and SVGAGI (reference sequence). CDR3 bases: TGTGCCAGCTTCACGGGACAGGGTTGTGGCTACACCTTC. It encodes CASFTGQGCGYTF.

This chain connects TRBV10-3 to TRBJ2-3, with D possibly being TRBD2 (6 bases). With 6 bases removed from V and 2 bases from J, the gap between germline ends came to 12 bases. Germline V gives CDR1 ENHRY, CDR2 SYGVKD. The CDR3 contains 14 residues. CDR3 sequence: CAIREGGPTDTQYF. In DNA form, the CDR3 reads TGTGCCATCAGGGAGGGCGGCCCCACAGATACGCAGTATTTT.

The DNA for the CDR3 is TGTGCCAGCAGCTCGACAGGGGAGTATTCACCCCTCCACTTT. Translating it yields CASSSTGEYSPLHF. The chain has TRBV13 and TRBJ1-6, with TRBD1 matching over 8 bases. The CDR3 runs to 14 residues. CDR1 PRHDT and CDR2 FYEKMQ come from the germline V gene (reference sequence). Unmatched junction bases numbered 4, after V lost 4 bases and J lost 8 bases.

This chain uses TRBV29-1 with TRBJ2-3; the D gene is possibly TRBD1 (6 bases). In germline, CDR1 is SQVTM, CDR2 ANQGSEA. V lost 7 bases and J 2 bases, leaving 13 bases between the germline ends. The CDR3 consists of 13 residues. DNA of the CDR3: TGCAGCGACTCGACAGGCTTCACAGATACGCAGTATTTT. Protein: CSDSTGFTDTQYF.

This clone was recorded only once. This chain connects TRBV6-1 to TRBJ2-7; TRBD2 matches 8 bases. Germline V lookup: CDR1 MNHNS, CDR2 SASEGT. This CDR3 has 14 residues. Trimming took 6 bases from V and 1 from J; bases not matched to a gene: 5. CDR3 sequence reads: CASRPGLGSYEQYF. The DNA of the CDR3 is TGTGCCAGCAGACCGGGACTAGGGTCCTACGAGCAGTACTTC.

The J gene is TRBJ2-7, the V gene TRBV4-3, with D hard to call. V lost 0 bases to trimming and J lost 4 bases, with 7 bases between them. The CDR3 loop spans 13 amino acids. The germline V gene encodes CDR1 LGHNA and CDR2 YSLEER. The chain's CDR3 is CASSQDFNYEQYF. The CDR3 nucleotides are TGCGCCAGCAGCCAAGATTTTAATTACGAGCAGTACTTC.

Here the CDR3 reads CASSLSTGSTGEKLFF. The CDR3, as DNA: TGCGCCAGCAGCTTGAGCACAGGGTCGACGGGTGAAAAACTGTTTTTT. The rearrangement joins TRBV5-1 to TRBJ1-4; a possible D gene is TRBD1 (6 bases). Germline CDR1 SGHRS, CDR2 YFSETQ. V lost 1 base and J lost 7, with 17 bases in between. The CDR3 has 16 residues.

The chain links TRBV11-2 to TRBJ2-3, with TRBD1 matching 10 bases. The CDR3 contains 15 residues. Germline V gives CDR1 SGHAT, CDR2 FQNNGV. Unmatched junction bases numbered 7, after V lost 5 bases and J lost 5 bases. The CDR3: CASSGTGTGVDTQYF. The CDR3 DNA sequence: TGTGCCAGCAGCGGGACCGGGACAGGGGTAGATACGCAGTATTTT.

The chain joins TRBV30 to TRBJ1-4, with 7 bases fitting TRBD1. Trimming cost V 8 bases and J 7 bases; bases outside gene matches: 7. Germline loops: CDR1 GTSNPN, CDR2 SVGIG (reference sequence). The CDR3 runs 12 residues. The CDR3 loop reads CAGDRASEKLFF. The CDR3 DNA reads as TGTGCCGGTGACAGGGCCAGTGAAAAACTGTTTTTT.

Only a few counts were recorded for this clone. V usage is TRBV19 and J usage is TRBJ1-4; TRBD1 aligns across 8 bases. The CDR3 spans 18 residues. V lost 5 bases and J lost 8; bases outside the gene matches: 19. Looked up from germline, CDR1 is LNHDA and CDR2 is SQIVND (reference sequence). The CDR3 DNA is TGTGCCAGTAGTCCCCCCGGACAGGGTCCGATTACCAACGAAAAACTGTTTTTT. Protein: CASSPPGQGPITNEKLFF. Full variable domain (rest looked up from reference TRBV19 and TRBJ1-4): DGGITQSPKYLFRKEGQNVTLSCEQNLNHDAMYWYRQDPGQGLRLIYYSQIVNDFQKGDIAEGYSVSREKKESFPLTVTSAQKNPTAFYLCASSPPGQGPITNEKLFFGSGTQLSVL.

V and J are TRBV6-6 and TRBJ1-1; 8 bases align to TRBD1. The length of the CDR3 is 16 residues. Germline V gene data show CDR1 as MNHNY and CDR2 as SVGAGI (reference sequence). J lost 0 bases, V lost 6 bases, and 9 bases had no gene match. The CDR3 spells CASSPTGAGLNTEAFF. Written as DNA, the CDR3 is TGTGCCAGCAGCCCGACAGGGGCGGGTTTGAACACTGAAGCTTTCTTT.

The J gene is TRBJ2-7, the V gene TRBV9; 7 nucleotides agree with TRBD2. V was clipped by 1 base and J by 4 bases; unmatched bases: 8. This CDR3 contains 15 residues. CDR1 SGDLS and CDR2 YYNGEE come from the germline V gene. CDR3 in amino acids: CASSVSASGPYEQYF. CDR3 bases: TGTGCCAGCAGCGTATCGGCTAGCGGACCGTACGAGCAGTACTTC.

This chain links TRBV5-1 with TRBJ2-5; the match to TRBD1 covers 10 bases. The DNA end is more similar to TRBJ2-7, so the J call may be wrong. The CDR3 totals 14 residues. Germline-derived CDR1 and CDR2 are SGHRS and YFSETQ. The CDR3 spells CASSLGTGGYEQYF. CDR3 bases: TGCGCCAGCAGCTTGGGGACAGGGGGCTACGAGCAGTACTTC.

The V and J genes are TRBV30 and TRBJ1-5, with D maybe TRBD1 (6 bases). With 3 bases removed from V and 7 bases from J, the gap between germline ends came to 13 bases. The germline V gene encodes CDR1 GTSNPN and CDR2 SVGIG (reference sequence). The CDR3 runs to 13 residues. CDR3 sequence: CAWSAGVGQPQHF. The DNA of the CDR3 is TGTGCCTGGAGCGCAGGGGTTGGACAGCCCCAGCATTTT.

The rearrangement links TRBV25-1 to TRBJ1-5; 12 bases fit TRBD1. The CDR3 covers 17 residues. The V and J ends lost 1 base and 3 bases, in that order; junction bases with no gene match: 4. Germline lookup yields CDR1 MGHDK and CDR2 SYGVNS. The DNA for the CDR3 is TGTGCCAGCAGTGAATCAGGGACAGGGGGCATCAATCAGCCCCAGCATTTT. This sequence encodes CASSESGTGGINQPQHF.

This sequence joins TRBV7-3 and TRBJ2-7; possible D gene TRBD2, 7 bases. V lost 5 bases and J lost 2, with 13 bases in between. Germline V CDR1 and CDR2: SGHTA, FQGTGA. The CDR3 is 14 amino acids. The CDR3 sequence is CASSRGGAAYEQYF. Here the CDR3 DNA reads TGTGCCAGCAGCCGAGGGGGGGCGGCCTACGAGCAGTACTTC.

For the CDR3, the DNA is TGTGCCAGCAGCCCAGCCGGGACAGGGGGCGACTATGGCTACACCTTC. It translates to CASSPAGTGGDYGYTF. The V gene is TRBV13, the J gene TRBJ1-2, with TRBD1 matching 12 bases. CDR1 is PRHDT, CDR2 FYEKMQ, per germline (reference sequence). This CDR3 region has 16 residues. Trimming took 5 bases from V and 3 from J; bases not matched to a gene: 7.